This T cell receptor (beta chain) was obtained from a study of blood T cell repertoires in COVID-19. The CDR3 has 16 amino acids. Germline CDR1 is SEHNR and CDR2 is FQNEAQ (reference sequence). The junction had 7 bases not matched to a gene; V was cut back by 5 bases and J by 1 base. As handled by the study authors: Reference gene primer amplification yielded estimated nucleated cell counts. Only in-frame clones appear in the TCRdb table, and some are missing; sequencing was by immunoSEQ multiplex PCR. Clone size and V and J calls were adopted from that table, with D and trimming inferred from the DNA. The profile shows about 24,000 clones, 85% to 90% of them singletons.

Material: peripheral blood. The sequence derives from a human donor with active COVID-19. The donor label of this sample is uncertain. The genes are TRBV7-9 and TRBJ2-3, with 9 positions matching TRBD2. CDR3: CASSPVLAGRTDTQYF. The CDR3 DNA follows: TGTGCCAGCAGCCCAGTCCTAGCGGGGCGCACAGATACGCAGTATTTT.